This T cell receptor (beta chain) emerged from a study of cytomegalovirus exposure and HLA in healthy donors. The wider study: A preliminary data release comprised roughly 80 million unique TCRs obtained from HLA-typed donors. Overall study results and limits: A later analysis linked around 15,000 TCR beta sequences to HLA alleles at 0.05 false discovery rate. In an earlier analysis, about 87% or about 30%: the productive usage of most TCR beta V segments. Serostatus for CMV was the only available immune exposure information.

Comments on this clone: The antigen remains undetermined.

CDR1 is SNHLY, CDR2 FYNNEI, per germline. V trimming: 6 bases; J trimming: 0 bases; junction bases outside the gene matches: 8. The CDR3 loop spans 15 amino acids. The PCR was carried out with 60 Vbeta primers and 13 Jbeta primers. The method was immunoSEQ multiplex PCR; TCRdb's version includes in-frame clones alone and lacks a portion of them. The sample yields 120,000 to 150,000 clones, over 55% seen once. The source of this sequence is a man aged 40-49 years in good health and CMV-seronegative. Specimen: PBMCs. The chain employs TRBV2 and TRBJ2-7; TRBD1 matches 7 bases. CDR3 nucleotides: TGTGCCAGCAGAACCGGGACAGACCTCTCCTACGAGCAGTACTTC. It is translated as CASRTGTDLSYEQYF.